This TCR beta chain appears in the sequencing data of a study of spatial heterogeneity in lung cancer. Overall study findings and caveats: Ubiquitous expanded tumor TCRs were seen in blood more at resection than at follow-up.

There are many counts of this clonotype. No antigen is known for it. Deletions cut 1 base from V and 4 bases from J, with 8 bases between. In germline, CDR1 is SGHVS, CDR2 FQNEAQ. This CDR3 comprises 13 residues. Time point noted: sample taken at primary tumor resection. Samples came from 72 TRACERx patients with untreated early-stage lung cancer. Unique molecular identifiers tagged every individual TCR cDNA molecule. MiXCR, applied by TCRdb to the 5' RACE reads, yields one record per CDR3 protein. The sample holds tens of thousands of distinct CDR3 sequences, more than 10% seen once. Sequenced material: PBMCs, taken at surgery. This chain joins TRBV7-8 and TRBJ2-7; tentatively, D is TRBD2 (6 bases). The source is a male donor with early-stage non-small cell lung cancer. CDR3 nucleotides: TGTGCCAGCAGCTTAGTTAGCGGTTACGAGCAGTACTTC. It yields the protein CASSLVSGYEQYF.